The 26 T cell receptor beta chains listed next were all sequenced from one sample in a study of shared clonotypes between healthy human individuals. The table came from immunoSEQ multiplex PCR; TCRdb's copy has only in-frame clones and leaves some out. The table has over 2 million clones, about 95% seen once. Naive-designated CD8 cells lacked CD45RO, were positively enriched for CCR7, and omitted terminally differentiated effector memory CD45RA+ cells. The source material was naive CD8+ T cells sorted from blood. Every receptor here comes from a man younger than 35 in good health.

Of note for this clone: Other DNA sequences within the sample encode an identical CDR3. The chain couples TRBV2 to TRBJ2-7; no firm D call. The germline gives CDR1 SNHLY, CDR2 FYNNEI. The CDR3 extends over 12 amino acids. Trimming removed 1 base at V and 3 bases at J, with 4 bases between. The chain's CDR3 is CASSEVIYEQYF. CDR3 in DNA: TGTGCCAGCAGTGAAGTAATCTACGAGCAGTACTTC.

V is TRBV7-3 and J is TRBJ2-1, with D unclear. This CDR3 spans 13 amino acids. Trimming removed 5 bases at V and 5 bases at J, with 10 bases between. Germline CDR1 is SGHTA and CDR2 is FQGTGA. CDR3 nucleotides: TGTGCCAGCAGCCCGACGGCAGACAATGAGCAGTTCTTC. Protein: CASSPTADNEQFF.

The chain employs TRBV28 and TRBJ2-7, with 8 positions matching TRBD1. Germline CDR1 is MDHEN and CDR2 is SYDVKM. J lost 3 bases, V lost 5 bases, and 9 bases had no gene match. The CDR3 is made up of 15 amino acids. The CDR3 here is CASSPSTGAYYEQYF. CDR3 coding DNA: TGTGCCAGCAGTCCCTCGACAGGGGCATACTACGAGCAGTACTTC.

The chain employs TRBV19 and TRBJ1-1; 7 positions match TRBD1. Germline V lookup: CDR1 LNHDA, CDR2 SQIVND (reference sequence). The CDR3 has 17 residues. The J segment lost 0 bases and the V segment lost 0 bases, leaving 7 bases of the junction unmatched. This chain's CDR3 is CASSIETTGTLNTEAFF. CDR3 in DNA: TGTGCCAGTAGTATAGAAACGACAGGGACACTGAACACTGAAGCTTTCTTT.

The chain links TRBV5-1 to TRBJ2-5, with a weak D call TRBD1 (5 bases). V dropped 4 bases and J dropped 1 base, with 14 bases sitting between them. This CDR3 has 15 amino acids. Germline CDR1 SGHRS, CDR2 YFSETQ. CDR3 sequence (DNA): TGCGCCAGCAGCCCACTCTTAGGGGCCCAAGAGACCCAGTACTTC. Translated: CASSPLLGAQETQYF.

V gene TRBV13 combines with J gene TRBJ2-7; 9 bases match TRBD2. V shed 2 bases and J 7 bases; nucleotides not matched to a gene: 9. Germline V gene sequence: CDR1 PRHDT, CDR2 FYEKMQ (reference sequence). The CDR3 has 15 amino acids. Here the CDR3 reads CASSLLAGGRKEQYF. The CDR3, as DNA: TGTGCCAGCAGCTTACTGGCGGGGGGGCGCAAAGAGCAGTACTTC.

The genes are TRBV10-2 and TRBJ2-2; D is uncertain. Germline V CDR1 and CDR2: WSHSY, SAAADI. There are 16 residues in the CDR3. Between the trimmed V and J ends, which lost 0 bases and 1 base, there was a span of 9 bases. CDR3 DNA: TGCGCCAGCAGTGAGTCGGGAAGGGTGAACACCGGGGAGCTGTTTTTT. It translates to CASSESGRVNTGELFF.

CDR3 bases: TGTGCCAGCAAGTCCACGTACAATGAGCAGTTCTTC. The encoded protein is CASKSTYNEQFF. The chain employs TRBV2 and TRBJ2-1; D unresolved. Trimming pared 7 bases from V and 4 bases from J, leaving 8 bases between. The CDR3 has 12 amino acids. Germline CDR1 and CDR2: SNHLY and FYNNEI.

This clone was observed once. The sample carries other DNA sequences with the same CDR3. DNA of the CDR3: TGCGCCAGCAGCCAAGGACAGGGCGGCTATGGCTACACCTTC. This gives the protein CASSQGQGGYGYTF. This chain links TRBV4-3 with TRBJ1-2, with TRBD1 matching over 7 bases. The CDR3 has 14 amino acids. V shed 1 base, J shed 4 bases, and the junction held 3 bases outside the gene matches. The V gene's germline CDR1 is LGHNA and CDR2 YSLEER.

This chain joins TRBV10-3 and TRBJ2-3, with 8 bases matching TRBD2. V lost 6 bases, J lost 2 bases, and 7 bases stayed unmatched. The CDR3 is 15 amino acids. Germline V gives CDR1 ENHRY, CDR2 SYGVKD. The CDR3 loop is CAISPSGFDTDTQYF. As DNA, the CDR3 is TGTGCCATCAGCCCTAGCGGGTTCGACACAGATACGCAGTATTTT.

This chain uses TRBV7-9 with TRBJ1-4, with a tentative D call TRBD1 (6 bases). Trimming cost V 1 base and J 4 bases, with 13 bases left between them. This CDR3 is 16 amino acids long. Per the germline V gene, CDR1 is SEHNR and CDR2 is FQNEAQ (reference sequence). CDR3 sequence reads: CASSLEYVRGNEKLFF. The DNA of the CDR3 is TGTGCCAGCAGCTTAGAGTACGTCAGGGGTAATGAAAAACTGTTTTTT.

The rearrangement links TRBV2 to TRBJ2-1; 8 nucleotides agree with TRBD2. Germline assignment: CDR1 SNHLY and CDR2 FYNNEI. V lost 6 bases to trimming and J lost 15 bases; unmatched junction nucleotides: 16. This CDR3 spans 14 amino acids. Here the CDR3 DNA reads TGTGCCAGCAGCCCAGTCGTAAGCGGGAGTTGGTGGTTCTTC. This codes for CASSPVVSGSWWFF. The complete variable domain, with remaining parts taken from reference TRBV2 and TRBJ2-1, reads EPEVTQTPSHQVTQMGQEVILRCVPISNHLYFYWYRQILGQKVEFLVSFYNNEISEKSEIFDDQFSVERPDGSNFTLKIRSTKLEDSAMYFCASSPVVSGSWWFFGPGTRLTVL.

Worth noting for this clone: Within the sample, other DNA sequences also encode this same CDR3. CDR3 in DNA: TGCGCCAGCAGTCCGGACAGGATGAACACTGAAGCTTTCTTT. Translated: CASSPDRMNTEAFF. V is TRBV5-1 and J is TRBJ1-1, with 7 bases that match TRBD1. There are 14 residues in the CDR3. Germline V gene sequence: CDR1 SGHRS, CDR2 YFSETQ. V lost 5 bases and J lost 0; bases outside the gene matches: 4.

The V call is TRBV27, the J call TRBJ2-7, with unresolved D. V gave up 3 bases and J gave up 2 bases, with 11 bases separating them. This CDR3 region has 14 residues. Looked up from germline, CDR1 is MNHEY and CDR2 is SMNVEV (reference sequence). DNA of the CDR3: TGTGCCAGCAGTTTCGGTCAGAATGCCTACGAGCAGTACTTC. This sequence encodes CASSFGQNAYEQYF.

This chain links TRBV7-9 with TRBJ2-5, with a tentative D call TRBD2 (6 bases). Trimming removed 5 bases at V and 3 bases at J, with 10 bases between. Germline V gives CDR1 SEHNR, CDR2 FQNEAQ (reference sequence). CDR3 size: 13 residues. The CDR3 sequence is CASSGGLKETQYF. The CDR3 nucleotides read TGTGCCAGCAGCGGGGGGTTGAAAGAGACCCAGTACTTC. Variable domain in full (rest from reference TRBV7-9 and TRBJ2-5): DTGVSQNPRHKITKRGQNVTFRCDPISEHNRLYWYRQTLGQGPEFLTYFQNEAQLEKSRLLSDRFSAERPKGSFSTLEIQRTEQGDSAMYLCASSGGLKETQYFGPGTRLLVL.

The chain is built from TRBV4-1 and TRBJ2-7, with 12 bases lining up with TRBD1. Germline assignment: CDR1 MGHRA and CDR2 YSYEKL. This CDR3 comprises 16 residues. The V segment lost 2 bases and the J segment 4 bases; nucleotides outside the gene matches: 6. The CDR3 DNA reads TGCGCCAGCAGCCAAAACTCGGGACAGGGGGCTTACGAGCAGTACTTC. Its translation is CASSQNSGQGAYEQYF.

The chain uses TRBV7-9 and TRBJ2-7; D remains unclear. V shed 1 base and J shed 0 bases, with 10 bases lying between them. Germline assignment: CDR1 SEHNR and CDR2 FQNEAQ (reference sequence). The length of the CDR3 is 15 residues. The CDR3 coding sequence is TGTGCCAGCAGCTTAGGCCCTCTAGGCTCCTACGAGCAGTACTTC. Translation: CASSLGPLGSYEQYF. The full variable domain, rest sourced from reference TRBV7-9 and TRBJ2-7, is DTGVSQNPRHKITKRGQNVTFRCDPISEHNRLYWYRQTLGQGPEFLTYFQNEAQLEKSRLLSDRFSAERPKGSFSTLEIQRTEQGDSAMYLCASSLGPLGSYEQYFGPGTRLTVT.

The rearrangement uses TRBV9 and TRBJ2-7; D is unresolved. Between the trimmed V and J ends, which lost 3 bases and 0 bases, there was a span of 16 bases. CDR1 SGDLS and CDR2 YYNGEE come from the germline V gene. The length of the CDR3 is 16 residues. The CDR3 sequence is CASSDGPRSNSYEQYF. Written as DNA, the CDR3 is TGTGCCAGCAGCGACGGCCCCCGTTCTAACTCCTACGAGCAGTACTTC.

The chain combines TRBV5-6 with TRBJ2-1; 10 bases are a match to TRBD1. V shed 0 bases and J 8 bases; nucleotides not matched to a gene: 2. CDR3 size: 14 residues. In germline, CDR1 is SGHDT, CDR2 YYEEEE. CDR3 sequence: CASSLGTGGYEQFF. The CDR3 DNA reads as TGTGCCAGCAGCTTGGGGACAGGGGGATATGAGCAGTTCTTC. The full variable domain, its missing parts supplied by reference TRBV5-6 and TRBJ2-1, is DAGVTQSPTHLIKTRGQQVTLRCSPKSGHDTVSWYQQALGQGPQFIFQYYEEEERQRGNFPDRFSGHQFPNYSSELNVNALLLGDSALYLCASSLGTGGYEQFFGPGTRLTVL.

The gene calls are TRBV11-2 and TRBJ1-1; maybe TRBD1 (6 bases). Germline loops: CDR1 SGHAT, CDR2 FQNNGV. The V end lost 3 bases, the J end lost 5 bases, and 13 bases lay between the germline ends. CDR3 size: 14 residues. The CDR3 reads CASSLSTGWTEAFF. CDR3 nucleotides: TGTGCCAGCAGCTTGAGTACAGGGTGGACTGAAGCTTTCTTT.

This clone has only one observation. Other DNA sequences of this sample code for an identical CDR3. The CDR3 protein is CASSLSSFYEQYF. DNA for the CDR3: TGTGCCAGCAGTTTATCCTCGTTCTACGAGCAGTACTTC. The chain has TRBV27 and TRBJ2-7, with no clear D. The V gene lost 0 bases and the J gene lost 3 bases, with 6 bases spanning the gap. Germline CDR1 and CDR2: MNHEY and SMNVEV (reference sequence). The CDR3 is 13 amino acids.

The CDR3: CASSPAPSVAGGSYEQFF. The CDR3 nucleotides are TGTGCCAGCAGCCCGGCGCCTTCCGTAGCGGGAGGAAGCTATGAGCAGTTCTTC. The chain uses TRBV7-9 and TRBJ2-1, with 10 bases matching TRBD2. The CDR3 sequence is 18 residues long. The germline V gene encodes CDR1 SEHNR and CDR2 FQNEAQ (reference sequence). The trim removed 5 bases at V and 8 bases at J, leaving 18 bases unmatched. Full variable domain (rest looked up from reference TRBV7-9 and TRBJ2-1): DTGVSQNPRHKITKRGQNVTFRCDPISEHNRLYWYRQTLGQGPEFLTYFQNEAQLEKSRLLSDRFSAERPKGSFSTLEIQRTEQGDSAMYLCASSPAPSVAGGSYEQFFGPGTRLTVL.

The chain employs TRBV11-2 and TRBJ2-1; D is undetermined. This CDR3 spans 14 amino acids. Trimming pared 8 bases from V and 0 bases from J, leaving 11 bases between. CDR1 is SGHAT and CDR2 is FQNNGV in the germline V gene. CDR3 nucleotide sequence: TGTGCCAGCGTCGACCCAAGCTCCTACAATGAGCAGTTCTTC. Its translation is CASVDPSSYNEQFF.

This chain joins TRBV4-1 and TRBJ2-7; D unclear. Germline assignment: CDR1 MGHRA and CDR2 YSYEKL. The CDR3 has 13 amino acids. V gave up 2 bases and J gave up 3 bases, with 8 bases separating them. CDR3 bases: TGCGCCAGCAGCCAAACGCTAAACTACGAGCAGTACTTC. Translating gives CASSQTLNYEQYF.

This sequence joins TRBV2 and TRBJ2-7; 11 nucleotides align to TRBD1. V lost 0 bases and J lost 4; bases outside the gene matches: 5. Germline V lookup: CDR1 SNHLY, CDR2 FYNNEI. The CDR3 covers 16 residues. CDR3 coding DNA: TGTGCCAGCAGTGAAGCGTTTGGACAGGGGGCTTACGAGCAGTACTTC. It yields the protein CASSEAFGQGAYEQYF.

The rearrangement links TRBV25-1 to TRBJ2-3, with 8 bases identical to TRBD1. Germline CDR1 and CDR2: MGHDK and SYGVNS. J gave up 4 bases and V 7 bases, and 7 bases lay outside the gene matches. This CDR3 contains 14 residues. CDR3 region: CASTQGAMSDTQYF. CDR3 DNA: TGTGCCAGCACGCAGGGGGCTATGTCAGATACGCAGTATTTT. Filled out from reference TRBV25-1 and TRBJ2-3, the complete variable domain reads EADIYQTPRYLVIGTGKKITLECSQTMGHDKMYWYQQDPGMELHLIHYSYGVNSTEKGDLSSESTVSRIRTEHFPLTLESARPSHTSQYLCASTQGAMSDTQYFGPGTRLTVL.